This T cell receptor (beta chain) was identified in a study of breast tumors, draining lymph nodes, adjacent tissues. Breast cancer patients provided tissue from their axillary draining lymph nodes. J was trimmed by 5 bases and V by 2 bases; bases with no gene match: 2. This CDR3 comprises 14 residues. CDR1 SGHKS and CDR2 YYEKEE come from the germline V gene (reference sequence). Using its own MiXCR run on the multiplex PCR reads, TCRdb lists one record per CDR3 protein. The sample carries about 110,000 distinct CDR3 sequences, about 30% recorded once. Study-wide results and caveats: Data only fit, rather than demonstrated, lymph node origin of most tumor T cells. Tumors had less TCR diversity than lymph nodes, more than nontumor tissue.

Turning to this clonotype: Antigen specificity is unknown.

Sequenced material: axillary lymph node tissue. The chain couples TRBV5-5 to TRBJ2-3; 10 nucleotides align to TRBD2. The receptor comes from a female donor with breast cancer. Some clones in this sample may be carry-over from other donors' samples. The CDR3 DNA sequence: TGTGCCAGCAGCTTAGCGGGGGGGCTAGATACGCAGTATTTT. Protein: CASSLAGGLDTQYF.